Below, 26 T cell receptor beta chains from the same sample are listed, as sequenced in a study of Ad26.COV2.S vaccination and SARS-CoV-2 variants. Treatment reported: 15 to 20 received Ad26.COV2.S at low or high dose, single or two shots; about 5 received placebo; per-sample allocation not given. It was on day 63 after the first vaccine or placebo injection that samples were taken. Generated by immunoSEQ multiplex PCR, the TCRdb table keeps only in-frame clones and is missing some. This table has around 300,000 clones, approximately 87% appearing once. Sample: peripheral blood, taken in a trial of Ad26.COV2.S vaccine versus placebo. These TCRs come from a person between 18 and 65 years old who received the Ad26.COV2.S COVID-19 vaccine or a placebo.

The chain employs TRBV9 and TRBJ2-3, with 7 bases that match TRBD1. V shed 7 bases and J 7 bases; nucleotides not matched to a gene: 15. The CDR3 is 15 residues long. The germline V gene has CDR1 SGDLS and CDR2 YYNGEE. Written as DNA, the CDR3 is TGTGCCAGCGCCCAGGGACAGACCCCAAGCAATACGCAGTATTTT. Translated, it gives CASAQGQTPSNTQYF.

V and J are TRBV9 and TRBJ2-1; D is undetermined. Trimming took 4 bases from V and 8 from J, leaving 22 bases between them. The length of the CDR3 is 16 residues. The germline gives CDR1 SGDLS, CDR2 YYNGEE. CDR3 sequence reads: CASSPPPYPGSDEQFF. The CDR3, as DNA: TGTGCCAGCAGCCCCCCCCCTTATCCCGGCAGCGATGAGCAGTTCTTC.

The rearrangement uses TRBV11-3 and TRBJ2-1; D unclear. The ends were cut back, 5 bases at V and 6 bases at J, with 8 bases in the middle. CDR3 size: 12 residues. Germline V gene data show CDR1 as SGHNT and CDR2 as YENEEA. Here the CDR3 reads CASSRLLNEQFF. Written as DNA, the CDR3 is TGTGCCAGCAGCAGACTGCTCAATGAGCAGTTCTTC.

The V call is TRBV7-2, the J call TRBJ1-1; D may be TRBD1 (6 bases). The CDR3 is 19 amino acids. V gave up 5 bases and J gave up 1 base, with 26 bases separating them. Germline V CDR1 and CDR2: SGHTA, FQGNSA. The CDR3 loop reads CASSREGTTTTLGNTEAFF. CDR3 in DNA: TGTGCCAGCAGCCGGGAAGGGACAACCACAACATTAGGGAACACTGAAGCTTTCTTT.

V usage is TRBV5-1 and J usage is TRBJ2-2, with TRBD1 matching over 7 bases. The CDR3 is 15 amino acids. The germline CDR1 and CDR2 sequences are SGHRS and YFSETQ. J gave up 0 bases and V 3 bases, and 2 bases lay outside the gene matches. Here the CDR3 reads CASSSDRTNTGELFF. The CDR3 nucleotides read TGCGCCAGCAGCTCGGACAGGACGAACACCGGGGAGCTGTTTTTT. Full variable domain (remainder filled in from reference TRBV5-1 and TRBJ2-2): KAGVTQTPRYLIKTRGQQVTLSCSPISGHRSVSWYQQTPGQGLQFLFEYFSETQRNKGNFPGRFSGRQFSNSRSEMNVSTLELGDSALYLCASSSDRTNTGELFFGEGSRLTVL.

The chain uses TRBV3-1 (or the pseudogene TRBV3-2) and TRBJ1-2, with a possible D match to TRBD1 (6 bases). The germline V gene has CDR1 LGHDT and CDR2 YNNKEL (reference sequence). The CDR3 is made up of 19 amino acids. Trimming removed 5 bases from V and 1 base from J, with 26 bases in between. CDR3 residues: CASSGEGEAHTLHNYGYTF. CDR3 sequence (DNA): TGTGCCAGCAGCGGGGAGGGGGAAGCCCATACTCTCCATAACTATGGCTACACCTTC.

The chain recombines TRBV7-8 with TRBJ2-1; 10 bases match TRBD2. V lost 1 base to trimming and J lost 3 bases; unmatched junction nucleotides: 0. CDR1 is SGHVS, CDR2 FQNEAQ, per germline. The CDR3 covers 15 residues. The CDR3 nucleotides are TGTGCCAGCAGCTTAGAGCGGGGGGGCTACAATGAGCAGTTCTTC. Its protein is CASSLERGGYNEQFF.

The CDR3 loop reads CASSLDSPGGYTF. Here the CDR3 DNA reads TGTGCCAGCAGCTTGGACAGCCCTGGCGGCTACACCTTC. The chain has TRBV5-8 and TRBJ1-2; D uncertain. This CDR3 contains 13 residues. Trimming removed 0 bases from V and 8 bases from J, with 11 bases in between. Germline V CDR1 and CDR2: SGHTS, YDEGEE.

This rearrangement joins TRBV27 to TRBJ2-2; TRBD1 matches 8 bases. The V segment lost 10 bases and the J segment 4 bases; nucleotides outside the gene matches: 11. Per the germline V gene, CDR1 is MNHEY and CDR2 is SMNVEV (reference sequence). The CDR3 is 15 residues long. CDR3 coding DNA: TGTGCCACCGAGGCCCAGGGGGCTGGCACCGGGGAGCTGTTTTTT. It codes for CATEAQGAGTGELFF.

The rearrangement joins TRBV11-2 to TRBJ1-2; no clear D gene. The germline V and J ends were trimmed by 5 bases and 0 bases, with 7 bases remaining between them. The CDR3 contains 13 residues. Germline loops: CDR1 SGHAT, CDR2 FQNNGV. The CDR3 protein is CASSALANYGYTF. The CDR3 DNA reads TGTGCCAGCAGCGCCTTAGCTAACTATGGCTACACCTTC.

J is TRBJ2-3 and V is TRBV4-3; D is possibly TRBD2 (6 bases). This CDR3 has 13 residues. Looked up from germline, CDR1 is LGHNA and CDR2 is YSLEER. Between the trimmed V and J ends, which lost 6 bases and 4 bases, there was a span of 11 bases. CDR3: CASRGGNPDTQYF. Here the CDR3 DNA reads TGCGCCAGCAGGGGGGGTAACCCAGATACGCAGTATTTT.

This clone was counted a single time. V is TRBV29-1 and J is TRBJ2-7; tentatively, D is TRBD2 (7 bases). CDR1 is SQVTM and CDR2 is ANQGSEA in the germline V gene. This CDR3 is built from 13 residues. The V end lost 3 bases, the J end lost 2 bases, and 11 bases lay between the germline ends. The CDR3, as DNA: TGCAGCGTTGAGGGGGCGGGGGCCTACGAGCAGTACTTC. It yields the protein CSVEGAGAYEQYF.

The CDR3 protein is CASSEHASGRSDSGGELFF. The CDR3, as DNA: TGTGCCAGCAGTGAACATGCTAGCGGGAGGTCCGATTCCGGCGGGGAGCTGTTTTTT. V is TRBV6-1 and J is TRBJ2-2; 11 bases agree with TRBD2. This CDR3 comprises 19 residues. Germline CDR1 and CDR2: MNHNS and SASEGT. The V gene end was trimmed by 2 bases and the J gene end by 7 bases; junction bases not matched to a gene: 15.

The chain carries TRBV6-5 and TRBJ1-2; D call uncertain. The germline V gene has CDR1 MNHEY and CDR2 SVGAGI. The CDR3 is 13 residues long. With 5 bases removed from V and 6 bases from J, the gap between germline ends came to 13 bases. CDR3 region: CASSNGFTNGYTF. Written as DNA, the CDR3 is TGTGCCAGCAGTAACGGTTTTACCAATGGCTACACCTTC.

This chain connects TRBV4-1 to TRBJ1-2; D remains unclear. V was clipped by 0 bases and J by 3 bases, with 11 bases between them. CDR1 MGHRA and CDR2 YSYEKL come from the germline V gene. The CDR3 runs 15 residues. CDR3 sequence: CASSQEEVFDYGYTF. CDR3 coding DNA: TGCGCCAGCAGCCAAGAGGAAGTTTTTGACTATGGCTACACCTTC.

The V gene is TRBV5-6, the J gene TRBJ1-2, with no clear D. The CDR3 is 11 amino acids. Between the trimmed V and J ends, which lost 0 bases and 7 bases, there was a span of 4 bases. Germline assignment: CDR1 SGHDT and CDR2 YYEEEE. The CDR3 loop is CASSLVTGYTF. Here the CDR3 DNA reads TGTGCCAGCAGCTTGGTGACTGGCTACACCTTC. The full variable domain, in which reference TRBV5-6 and TRBJ1-2 provide the parts outside the CDR3, is DAGVTQSPTHLIKTRGQQVTLRCSPKSGHDTVSWYQQALGQGPQFIFQYYEEEERQRGNFPDRFSGHQFPNYSSELNVNALLLGDSALYLCASSLVTGYTFGSGTRLTVV.

About this clone: The same CDR3 is also encoded by other DNA sequences in this sample. This rearrangement joins TRBV7-2 to TRBJ1-5; D might be TRBD1 (5 bases). Germline V gene lookup returns CDR1 SGHTA and CDR2 FQGNSA. The CDR3 is 19 residues long. V dropped 4 bases and J dropped 1 base, with 23 bases sitting between them. The CDR3 is CASSSSHTQGLWSNQPQHF. CDR3 coding DNA: TGTGCCAGCAGCTCGTCACACACTCAGGGTTTATGGAGCAATCAGCCCCAGCATTTT.

The rearrangement joins TRBV18 to TRBJ2-5; D assignment may be TRBD1 or TRBD2 (5 bases each). The V and J ends lost 0 bases and 4 bases respectively, with 21 bases between them. The CDR3 extends over 18 amino acids. The germline V gene has CDR1 KGHSH and CDR2 LQKENI. Here the CDR3 DNA reads TGTGCCAGCTCACCACCGGAACCTAACTTGGGGGTGTCAGAGACCCAGTACTTC. Translated, it gives CASSPPEPNLGVSETQYF. Full variable domain (rest looked up from reference TRBV18 and TRBJ2-5): NAGVMQNPRHLVRRRGQEARLRCSPMKGHSHVYWYRQLPEEGLKFMVYLQKENIIDESGMPKERFSAEFPKEGPSILRIQQVVRGDSAAYFCASSPPEPNLGVSETQYFGPGTRLLVL.

The V call is TRBV27, the J call TRBJ2-3; D tentatively reads TRBD1 or TRBD2 (5 bases each). V lost 6 bases and J 6 bases, leaving 22 bases between the germline ends. The CDR3 covers 16 residues. CDR1 MNHEY and CDR2 SMNVEV come from the germline V gene (reference sequence). The CDR3 DNA follows: TGTGCCAGCAGACCCACCCCGAGGGCCCGGGACGATACGCAGTATTTT. Its protein is CASRPTPRARDDTQYF.

The chain couples TRBV7-3 to TRBJ2-3; D is ambiguous. Germline V gene lookup returns CDR1 SGHTA and CDR2 FQGTGA. V lost 1 base and J lost 4, with 6 bases in between. The CDR3 consists of 13 residues. CDR3 protein: CASSLISADTQYF. The CDR3 DNA is TGTGCCAGCAGCTTAATAAGCGCAGATACGCAGTATTTT.

This clone was counted a few times. The chain combines TRBV7-8 with TRBJ1-1; 8 bases match TRBD1. Trimming removed 0 bases from V and 4 bases from J; junction bases left unmatched: 10. The CDR3 covers 17 residues. Germline-derived CDR1 and CDR2 are SGHVS and FQNEAQ. CDR3 sequence reads: CASSLARTGPRGTEAFF. The CDR3 coding sequence is TGTGCCAGCAGCTTAGCCCGGACAGGGCCCCGGGGCACTGAAGCTTTCTTT.

The rearrangement uses TRBV29-1 and TRBJ2-7, with D maybe TRBD2 (5 bases). Germline V lookup: CDR1 SQVTM, CDR2 ANQGSEA. V lost 5 bases to trimming and J lost 7 bases, with 24 bases between them. The CDR3 loop spans 15 amino acids. This CDR3 reads CSVRHLGSTSGEQYF. The CDR3, as DNA: TGCAGCGTTCGACACTTGGGCTCCACATCGGGGGAGCAGTACTTC.

The genes are TRBV6-2 or TRBV6-3 and TRBJ1-2; no definite D call. Trimming removed 4 bases at V and 8 bases at J, with 14 bases between. The CDR3 runs to 13 residues. Germline V gene lookup returns CDR1 MNHEY and CDR2 SVGEGT. CDR3: CASSSAVAPGYTF. The CDR3 DNA is TGTGCCAGCAGTTCCGCTGTCGCTCCGGGCTACACCTTC.

This chain uses TRBV19 with TRBJ2-7; no definite D call. The V and J ends lost 5 bases and 0 bases respectively, with 14 bases between them. CDR3 length equals 15 residues. Germline CDR1 reads LNHDA; CDR2 reads SQIVND (reference sequence). The CDR3 is CASSSRPELSYEQYF. The CDR3 DNA is TGTGCCAGTAGTTCCCGACCAGAGCTCTCCTACGAGCAGTACTTC.

This chain connects TRBV30 to TRBJ1-6, with D possibly TRBD1 on 6 matching bases. The CDR3 sequence is 17 residues long. Trimming removed 3 bases at V and 3 bases at J, with 18 bases between. Germline values: CDR1 GTSNPN, CDR2 SVGIG (reference sequence). CDR3: CAWRLTGTRLYNSPLHF. The CDR3 DNA sequence: TGTGCCTGGAGACTGACAGGAACGCGCCTCTATAATTCACCCCTCCACTTT.

V and J are TRBV7-8 and TRBJ1-2, with TRBD1 as a possible D gene (5 bases). The length of the CDR3 is 16 residues. The V end lost 4 bases, the J end lost 7 bases, and 22 bases lay between the germline ends. Germline V gives CDR1 SGHVS, CDR2 FQNEAQ. CDR3 sequence: CASSSFPGLQSGGYTF. Written as DNA, the CDR3 is TGTGCCAGCAGCTCTTTCCCGGGACTGCAATCGGGTGGCTACACCTTC.